This T cell receptor (beta chain) was sequenced for a study of response to subunit inactivated influenza vaccine. TCRdb reprocessed the RT-PCR reads via MiXCR and lists one record per CDR3 protein. The sample includes almost 250,000 distinct CDR3 sequences, about 12% of them seen just once. Germline-derived CDR1 and CDR2 are SGHTA and FQGNSA. The CDR3 extends over 13 amino acids. V shed 8 bases, J shed 2 bases, and the junction held 4 bases outside the gene matches. In its sample, this clonotype was seen a few times. Antigen: not known. Overall study findings and caveats: There was a suggestion from the authors that each seasonal influenza vaccination recruits few new T cells.

V is TRBV7-2 and J is TRBJ2-3; 7 nucleotides line up with TRBD1. The specimen comprised non-naive T cells sorted from PBMCs, sampled about 14 days before vaccination. The receptor was derived from a man in his forties or fifties who received an inactivated influenza vaccine. CDR3 sequence: CASLQGITDTQYF. CDR3 coding DNA: TGTGCCAGCTTACAGGGGATCACAGATACGCAGTATTTT. The entire variable domain, with the rest obtained from reference TRBV7-2 and TRBJ2-3, is as follows: GAGVSQSPSNKVTEKGKDVELRCDPISGHTALYWYRQSLGQGLEFLIYFQGNSAPDKSGLPSDRFSAERTGGSVSTLTIQRTQQEDSAVYLCASLQGITDTQYFGPGTRLTVL.